What follows are 25 T cell receptor beta chains derived from one specimen sequenced in a study of blood T cell repertoires in COVID-19. The method was immunoSEQ multiplex PCR; TCRdb's version includes in-frame clones alone and lacks a portion of them. Of some 220,000 clones listed, around 81% are singletons. Sequencing was done on a sample of peripheral blood. These receptors were obtained from an older woman with acute or convalescent COVID-19.

In the case of this clone: The junction departs from germline at one end; a sequencing error may be responsible. The J gene is TRBJ2-5, the V gene TRBV9, with D possibly being TRBD1 (6 bases). CDR3 length equals 16 residues. Germline V CDR1 and CDR2: SGDLS, YYNGEE. CDR3 sequence (DNA): TGTGCCAGCAGCGTAGGGGGTTGGACAGTCCAAGGGACCCAGTACTTC. Translated, it gives CASSVGGWTVQGTQYF.

The chain joins TRBV24-1 to TRBJ2-5; a possible D gene is TRBD1 (5 bases). The germline V gene encodes CDR1 KGHDR and CDR2 SFDVKD. The CDR3 has 15 residues. V was cut by 4 bases and J by 4 bases, with 15 bases left in between. The CDR3 nucleotides read TGTGCCACCAGTGACCCTGGACAAGAGGTAGAGACCCAGTACTTC. This sequence encodes CATSDPGQEVETQYF.

The chain recombines TRBV10-2 with TRBJ2-2; 11 positions agree with TRBD2. The V gene's germline CDR1 is WSHSY and CDR2 SAAADI. This CDR3 is built from 15 residues. V shed 6 bases and J 5 bases; nucleotides not matched to a gene: 5. The CDR3 sequence: CASSWRLAGTGELFF. The CDR3 coding sequence is TGCGCCAGCAGCTGGAGACTAGCGGGGACCGGGGAGCTGTTTTTT.

V usage is TRBV10-2 and J usage is TRBJ2-1; D is perhaps TRBD1 (5 bases). The germline V gene has CDR1 WSHSY and CDR2 SAAADI. CDR3 size: 14 residues. V was trimmed by 10 bases and J by 9 bases, leaving 22 bases between them. This CDR3 is CATGTPDKFGEQFF. CDR3 nucleotides: TGCGCCACCGGAACCCCGGACAAATTCGGTGAGCAGTTCTTC.

The chain is built from TRBV12-3 or TRBV12-4 and TRBJ1-5; D gene ambiguous. V gave up 2 bases and J gave up 5 bases, with 7 bases separating them. The CDR3 covers 13 residues. The CDR3 reads CASSLTTYQPQHF. The CDR3 DNA reads TGTGCCAGCAGTTTAACAACCTATCAGCCCCAGCATTTT.

This chain joins TRBV5-6 and TRBJ2-3; 8 bases align to TRBD2. V was pared by 2 bases and J by 2 bases, with 7 bases of the junction left unmatched. CDR1 SGHDT and CDR2 YYEEEE come from the germline V gene. The CDR3 has 16 residues. CDR3 DNA sequence: TGTGCCAGCAGCTTAGGAGCGGGGGTGAACACAGATACGCAGTATTTT. Translation gives CASSLGAGVNTDTQYF.

V gene TRBV10-2 combines with J gene TRBJ2-7, with D hard to call. Per the germline V gene, CDR1 is WSHSY and CDR2 is SAAADI. Between the trimmed V and J ends, which lost 3 bases and 5 bases, there was a span of 17 bases. CDR3 length: 15 amino acids. CDR3 coding DNA: TGCGCCAGCAGTGATAGAAGTTTAGATGTAAACGAGCAGTACTTC. Translated: CASSDRSLDVNEQYF.

This clone was seen just once. The chain recombines TRBV9 with TRBJ2-1; TRBD1 aligns across 9 bases. From germline, CDR1 is SGDLS and CDR2 YYNGEE. V shed 4 bases and J 9 bases; nucleotides not matched to a gene: 14. The CDR3 totals 16 residues. CDR3 region: CASSPPGQGFLGEQFF. CDR3 nucleotide sequence: TGTGCCAGCAGCCCACCGGGACAGGGTTTTTTGGGTGAGCAGTTCTTC.

This clone has just a few counts. The rearrangement links TRBV15 to TRBJ1-1; 8 bases line up with TRBD1. V was pared by 6 bases and J by 10 bases, with 13 bases of the junction left unmatched. This CDR3 spans 14 amino acids. CDR1 LNHNV and CDR2 YYDKDF come from the germline V gene (reference sequence). The CDR3 DNA reads TGTGCCACCAGACCCCCCGAGGGACAGGCCTTAGCTTTCTTT. It codes for CATRPPEGQALAFF.

The genes are TRBV13 and TRBJ2-7; tentatively, D is TRBD2 (6 bases). Trimming removed 4 bases from V and 4 bases from J, with 17 bases in between. CDR1 and CDR2 from the germline V gene are PRHDT and FYEKMQ (reference sequence). CDR3 length: 15 residues. CDR3 protein: CASSSRDSSYYEQYF. The CDR3 bases are TGTGCCAGCAGCTCGCGGGACTCTTCTTATTACGAGCAGTACTTC.

The chain uses TRBV7-2 and TRBJ1-3; D is undetermined. In germline, CDR1 is SGHTA, CDR2 FQGNSA. V gave up 5 bases and J gave up 0 bases, with 14 bases separating them. The CDR3 contains 16 residues. CDR3 sequence (DNA): TGTGCCAGCAGCGCCCAGCCCGGGAGCTCTGGAAACACCATATATTTT. Translation gives CASSAQPGSSGNTIYF.

V usage is TRBV5-1 and J usage is TRBJ2-2; D gene uncertain. CDR3 size: 14 residues. Per the germline V gene, CDR1 is SGHRS and CDR2 is YFSETQ. The V gene lost 7 bases and the J gene lost 0 bases, with 10 bases spanning the gap. CDR3 nucleotides: TGCGCCAGCCGTAAAGACTCGAACACCGGGGAGCTGTTTTTT. This sequence encodes CASRKDSNTGELFF.

V gene TRBV5-1 combines with J gene TRBJ2-2, with 9 positions matching TRBD2. CDR3 length equals 18 residues. Per the germline V gene, CDR1 is SGHRS and CDR2 is YFSETQ. The V segment lost 4 bases and the J segment 4 bases; nucleotides outside the gene matches: 14. This CDR3 is CASSPGGSGLATTGELFF. CDR3 DNA: TGCGCCAGCAGCCCCGGGGGATCGGGACTAGCCACCACCGGGGAGCTGTTTTTT.

On this clone: This CDR3 is also generated by other DNA sequences in the sample. In nucleotides, the CDR3 is TGTGCCAGCAGCTTTAGCGGTGGGGAGACCCAGTACTTC. Translation: CASSFSGGETQYF. The chain joins TRBV7-2 to TRBJ2-5, with D perhaps matching TRBD2 (6 bases). Trimming shortened V by 3 bases and J by 5 bases, and 10 bases separated the two germline ends. This CDR3 contains 13 residues. Germline V gene data show CDR1 as SGHTA and CDR2 as FQGNSA.

In DNA form, the CDR3 reads TGTGCCAGCAGAACCCCGGGACAGGCCTACAATGAGCAGTTCTTC. Translating gives CASRTPGQAYNEQFF. The V and J genes are TRBV11-2 and TRBJ2-1, with 8 bases identical to TRBD1. The germline CDR1 and CDR2 sequences are SGHAT and FQNNGV. The CDR3 extends over 15 amino acids. Germline trimming cut 6 bases from V and 2 bases from J; bases unmatched to any gene: 6.

This rearrangement joins TRBV7-8 to TRBJ2-6; no definite D call. Between the trimmed V and J ends, which lost 5 bases and 2 bases, there was a span of 10 bases. The CDR3 runs 15 residues. Per germline, CDR1 SGHVS and CDR2 FQNEAQ. In nucleotides, the CDR3 is TGTGCCAGCAGCCAAAGAGTTCCTGGGGCCAACGTCCTGACTTTC. Translating it yields CASSQRVPGANVLTF. Drawing the rest from reference TRBV7-8 and TRBJ2-6, the complete variable domain is GAGVSQSPRYKVAKRGQDVALRCDPISGHVSLFWYQQALGQGPEFLTYFQNEAQLDKSGLPSDRFFAERPEGSVSTLKIQRTQQEDSAVYLCASSQRVPGANVLTFGAGSRLTVL.

V and J are TRBV3-1 (or the pseudogene TRBV3-2) and TRBJ1-6; 7 bases are a match to TRBD1. The CDR3 runs 15 residues. Germline trimming cut 4 bases from V and 9 bases from J; bases unmatched to any gene: 9. Germline CDR1 LGHDT, CDR2 YNNKEL (reference sequence). CDR3 in DNA: TGTGCCAGCAGCCCCAGACAGGGTGGATTTTCACCCCTCCACTTT. It yields the protein CASSPRQGGFSPLHF.

This clone has only one observation. The rearrangement joins TRBV3-1 (or the pseudogene TRBV3-2) to TRBJ1-6, with 8 bases that match TRBD1. Per the germline V gene, CDR1 is LGHDT and CDR2 is YNNKEL (reference sequence). V shed 2 bases, J shed 9 bases, and the junction held 6 bases outside the gene matches. The CDR3 covers 15 residues. For the CDR3, the DNA is TGTGCCAGCAGCCAACGGCAGGGGGCAGGTTCACCCCTCCACTTT. Translating gives CASSQRQGAGSPLHF.

The chain recombines TRBV19 with TRBJ1-3, with TRBD1 matching over 7 bases. Trimming took 4 bases from V and 3 from J; bases not matched to a gene: 6. Germline values: CDR1 LNHDA, CDR2 SQIVND (reference sequence). This CDR3 is 15 amino acids long. The CDR3 is CASSTRGQNGNTIYF. The CDR3 bases are TGTGCCAGTAGTACCAGGGGACAGAATGGAAACACCATATATTTT.

The chain employs TRBV5-4 and TRBJ1-2; no clear D gene. The CDR3 is 14 amino acids. CDR1 is SGHNT, CDR2 YYREEE, per germline (reference sequence). Trimming took 0 bases from V and 8 from J, leaving 14 bases between them. CDR3 sequence (DNA): TGTGCCAGCAGCTTGGCCCTCTCGCGGCGCGGCTACACCTTC. Amino acid sequence: CASSLALSRRGYTF.

For this clone: The sample contains more than one DNA sequence encoding this CDR3. The chain is built from TRBV15 and TRBJ2-5, with a tentative D call TRBD2 (6 bases). Trimming left V 1 base short and J 5 bases short, with 11 bases between. There are 14 residues in the CDR3. CDR1 is LNHNV and CDR2 is YYDKDF in the germline V gene (reference sequence). CDR3 sequence (DNA): TGTGCCACCAGCAGAGTGGGGGGTGGGGAGACCCAGTACTTC. Amino acids: CATSRVGGGETQYF.

The genes are TRBV20-1 and TRBJ1-2; D is uncertain. CDR3 length equals 11 residues. The ends were cut back, 4 bases at V and 5 bases at J, with 8 bases in the middle. Germline CDR1 and CDR2: DFQATT and SNEGSKA (reference sequence). CDR3 protein: CSANGGYGYTF. The CDR3, as DNA: TGCAGTGCTAATGGCGGATATGGCTACACCTTC.

The genes are TRBV7-2 and TRBJ1-4, with unresolved D. Germline V CDR1 and CDR2: SGHTA, FQGNSA. V lost 4 bases to trimming and J lost 7 bases, with 7 bases between them. The CDR3 covers 12 residues. CDR3 sequence (DNA): TGTGCCAGCAGCTCGGCTAGTGAAAAACTGTTTTTT. It yields the protein CASSSASEKLFF.

V is TRBV28 and J is TRBJ2-7; no reliable D call. The V and J ends lost 2 bases and 0 bases respectively, with 5 bases between them. In germline, CDR1 is MDHEN, CDR2 SYDVKM. The CDR3 is 13 amino acids. CDR3 DNA sequence: TGTGCCAGCAGTTTAGGCACCTCCTACGAGCAGTACTTC. This sequence encodes CASSLGTSYEQYF.

The chain uses TRBV7-9 and TRBJ2-1, with 8 nucleotides matching TRBD2. Germline V lookup: CDR1 SEHNR, CDR2 FQNEAQ (reference sequence). This CDR3 is built from 12 residues. V trimming: 7 bases; J trimming: 9 bases; junction bases outside the gene matches: 5. CDR3 bases: TGTGCCAGCACCCGACTAGCGCCTGAGCAGTTCTTC. Its translation is CASTRLAPEQFF. Drawing the rest from reference TRBV7-9 and TRBJ2-1, the complete variable domain is DTGVSQNPRHKITKRGQNVTFRCDPISEHNRLYWYRQTLGQGPEFLTYFQNEAQLEKSRLLSDRFSAERPKGSFSTLEIQRTEQGDSAMYLCASTRLAPEQFFGPGTRLTVL.